This T cell receptor (beta chain) was profiled in a study of T-cell memory formation after mild COVID-19. TCRdb independently ran MiXCR on the 5' RACE reads; one entry per CDR3 protein. The table includes some 440,000 distinct CDR3 sequences, more than 20% detected once. There are 13 residues in the CDR3. Trimming removed 0 bases from V and 7 bases from J, with 13 bases in between. Germline assignment: CDR1 GTSNPN and CDR2 SVGIG (reference sequence). The chain employs TRBV30 and TRBJ2-7; D not certain. Specimen: PBMCs or a T cell subset sorted from them (not recorded which). The TCR comes from an adult woman who had mild COVID-19 (a few samples of this study predate the infection). Cell type and time point are not known. The CDR3 region is CAWSVLSQWEQYF. The CDR3 DNA sequence: TGTGCCTGGAGTGTACTATCCCAGTGGGAGCAGTACTTC.